Described below is a single TCR beta chain sequence and its context. This sample was included in a study of technical replicates of blood from a handful of donors. Assay: immunoSEQ multiplex PCR; the TCRdb copy retains only in-frame clones and omits some. The sample lists nearly 70,000 clones; approximately 90% were seen once. The sequencing input was PBMCs. The TCR was taken from a human donor in good health. Some clones in this sample may be carry-over from other donors' samples.

For the CDR3, the DNA is TGTGCCAGCAGACGGACAGGGAACTATGGCTACACCTTC. Amino acid sequence: CASRRTGNYGYTF. The chain links TRBV5-4 to TRBJ1-2, with TRBD1 identical over 8 bases. The CDR3 covers 13 residues. Trimming took 5 bases from V and 2 from J; bases not matched to a gene: 2. CDR1 is SGHNT and CDR2 is YYREEE in the germline V gene (reference sequence). Supplemented by reference TRBV5-4 and TRBJ1-2, the full variable domain reads ETGVTQSPTHLIKTRGQQVTLRCSSQSGHNTVSWYQQALGQGPQFIFQYYREEENGRGNFPPRFSGLQFPNYSSELNVNALELDDSALYLCASRRTGNYGYTFGSGTRLTVV.